Shown below are 18 T cell receptor beta chains from a single sample sequenced in a study of shared clonotypes between healthy human individuals. The table came from immunoSEQ multiplex PCR; TCRdb's copy has only in-frame clones and leaves some out. The profile shows approximately 740,000 clones, over 90% of them singletons. Positively selected for CCR7, the CD45RO-negative cells used as naive CD8 cells excluded terminally differentiated effector memory CD45RA+ cells. Material: naive CD8+ T cells sorted from blood. The receptors stem from a young man in good health.

The genes are TRBV19 and TRBJ2-3; D ambiguous. Germline-derived CDR1 and CDR2 are LNHDA and SQIVND (reference sequence). The CDR3 is 10 amino acids. Trimming removed 4 bases at V and 5 bases at J, with 1 base between. CDR3 in DNA: TGTGCCAGTAGTAGAGATACGCAGTATTTT. Amino acids: CASSRDTQYF.

This chain joins TRBV6-6 and TRBJ2-7; D is ambiguous. Germline lookup yields CDR1 MNHNY and CDR2 SVGAGI (reference sequence). The V end lost 1 base, the J end lost 3 bases, and 7 bases lay between the germline ends. This CDR3 is built from 13 residues. The CDR3 nucleotides read TGTGCCAGCAGTTACTTTCGAAGCTACGAGCAGTACTTC. This translates into CASSYFRSYEQYF.

The chain links TRBV7-9 to TRBJ2-4; no reliable D call. CDR3 length: 14 amino acids. Per the germline V gene, CDR1 is SEHNR and CDR2 is FQNEAQ (reference sequence). Trimming cost V 5 bases and J 7 bases, with 15 bases left between them. CDR3 bases: TGTGCCAGCAGCACCCCGAAGGGATGGAACATTCAGTACTTC. Translated: CASSTPKGWNIQYF.

This chain uses TRBV28 with TRBJ2-7, with TRBD1 matching 7 bases. J was trimmed by 6 bases and V by 5 bases; bases with no gene match: 16. Per germline, CDR1 MDHEN and CDR2 SYDVKM. This CDR3 has 16 amino acids. The CDR3, as DNA: TGTGCCAGCAGTCTCCCGCGACAGGGTGTATGGGGCGAGCAGTACTTC. As protein: CASSLPRQGVWGEQYF.

The chain employs TRBV5-6 and TRBJ2-6, with D uncertain. CDR1 is SGHDT, CDR2 YYEEEE, per germline. The CDR3 runs to 16 residues. Trimming removed 2 bases at V and 2 bases at J, with 11 bases between. The CDR3 bases are TGTGCCAGCAGCTTAGAAGATAGGGCTGGGGCCAACGTCCTGACTTTC. This translates into CASSLEDRAGANVLTF.

V is TRBV28 and J is TRBJ2-7; 10 bases are a match to TRBD2. The CDR3 is 16 residues long. Germline V CDR1 and CDR2: MDHEN, SYDVKM. V gave up 6 bases and J gave up 7 bases; unmatched junction bases: 15. The DNA for the CDR3 is TGTGCCAGCAGGACTAGCCTAGCGGGAGAGGAGTGGGAGCAGTACTTC. As protein: CASRTSLAGEEWEQYF.

This chain links TRBV28 with TRBJ2-7; weak D call: TRBD1 (6 bases). The CDR3 loop spans 15 amino acids. V was shortened by 2 bases and J by 2 bases, with 13 bases between the two germline ends. Germline assignment: CDR1 MDHEN and CDR2 SYDVKM. The chain's CDR3 is CASSLGQGTPYEQYF. The CDR3 DNA sequence: TGTGCCAGCAGTTTAGGTCAGGGGACCCCCTACGAGCAGTACTTC.

The chain has TRBV12-5 and TRBJ2-1; 7 nucleotides match TRBD2. The CDR3 length is 14 residues. Losses at the gene ends were 1 base for V and 6 bases for J; bases not matched to a gene: 3. Germline V CDR1 and CDR2: LGHNT, FRNRAP. CDR3: CASGLGLASNEQFF. CDR3 DNA: TGTGCTAGTGGTTTGGGACTAGCCTCCAATGAGCAGTTCTTC.

The genes are TRBV28 and TRBJ2-3, with TRBD2 identical over 7 bases. Germline values: CDR1 MDHEN, CDR2 SYDVKM. This CDR3 is 16 amino acids long. V dropped 6 bases and J dropped 2; count of bases not matched to a gene: 11. CDR3 in amino acids: CASSLIAGRFTDTQYF. DNA of the CDR3: TGTGCCAGCAGCCTTATAGCGGGTCGGTTCACAGATACGCAGTATTTT.

This clone was detected once. The chain joins TRBV10-1 to TRBJ2-2; tentative D call: TRBD1 (5 bases). Germline V gives CDR1 WNHNN, CDR2 SYGVQD (reference sequence). This CDR3 is built from 15 residues. V was trimmed by 6 bases and J by 1 base, leaving 12 bases between them. Here the CDR3 reads CASSQRQRNTGELFF. Written as DNA, the CDR3 is TGCGCCAGCAGCCAACGACAGAGGAACACCGGGGAGCTGTTTTTT.

The chain employs TRBV12-5 and TRBJ2-6; 7 bases fit TRBD1. Germline loops: CDR1 LGHNT, CDR2 FRNRAP. The CDR3 covers 15 residues. V shed 5 bases and J 2 bases; nucleotides not matched to a gene: 3. CDR3 bases: TGTGCTAGTGGTCCCGGGACAGCTGGGGCCAACGTCCTGACTTTC. Translated, it gives CASGPGTAGANVLTF.

This chain connects TRBV4-3 to TRBJ2-1; 8 nucleotides agree with TRBD1. The CDR3 has 15 residues. J lost 6 bases, V lost 3 bases, and 7 bases had no gene match. In germline, CDR1 is LGHNA, CDR2 YSLEER. CDR3 in amino acids: CASSHGDRSTNEQFF. For the CDR3, the DNA is TGCGCCAGCAGCCACGGGGACAGGTCGACCAATGAGCAGTTCTTC.

J is TRBJ2-1 and V is TRBV9, with 8 bases aligning to TRBD2. V shed 0 bases and J 0 bases; nucleotides not matched to a gene: 5. The CDR3 contains 17 residues. CDR1 is SGDLS and CDR2 is YYNGEE in the germline V gene. In DNA form, the CDR3 reads TGTGCCAGCAGCGTAGAGCGGGAGCGCAGCTCCTACAATGAGCAGTTCTTC. Amino acids: CASSVERERSSYNEQFF.

The chain couples TRBV29-1 to TRBJ2-1; TRBD2 aligns across 9 bases. This CDR3 has 21 amino acids. From germline, CDR1 is SQVTM and CDR2 ANQGSEA. V lost 5 bases to trimming and J lost 8 bases; unmatched junction nucleotides: 31. CDR3 sequence: CSVLGGDREESSGTRGDEQFF. CDR3 in DNA: TGCAGCGTTTTAGGGGGAGACAGGGAGGAATCTAGCGGGACCCGAGGCGATGAGCAGTTCTTC.

The J gene is TRBJ1-1, the V gene TRBV7-9, with a weak D call TRBD1 (5 bases). V lost 1 base to trimming and J lost 1 base, with 10 bases between them. Germline-derived CDR1 and CDR2 are SEHNR and FQNEAQ (reference sequence). The CDR3 sequence is 15 residues long. This chain's CDR3 is CASSLDWQGNTEAFF. CDR3 coding DNA: TGTGCCAGCAGCTTAGATTGGCAGGGGAACACTGAAGCTTTCTTT.

This chain links TRBV28 with TRBJ1-5; no firm D call. The CDR3 has 12 amino acids. CDR1 is MDHEN and CDR2 is SYDVKM in the germline V gene. Trimming left V 4 bases short and J 4 bases short, with 5 bases between. The chain's CDR3 is CASSWVNQPQHF. DNA for the CDR3: TGTGCCAGCAGTTGGGTTAATCAGCCCCAGCATTTT.

This clone was seen a single time. The rearrangement joins TRBV9 to TRBJ2-5; D possibly matches TRBD1 or TRBD2 (7 bases each). The CDR3 consists of 15 residues. The germline gives CDR1 SGDLS, CDR2 YYNGEE. Trimming took 4 bases from V and 4 from J, leaving 17 bases between them. The CDR3 nucleotides are TGTGCCAGCAGCCCGACAGGGAGGGTAGTAGAGACCCAGTACTTC. Amino acid sequence: CASSPTGRVVETQYF.

The chain is built from TRBV6-1 and TRBJ2-1, with D perhaps matching TRBD1 or TRBD2 (5 bases each). Germline-derived CDR1 and CDR2 are MNHNS and SASEGT. This CDR3 comprises 13 residues. Deletions cut 5 bases from V and 8 bases from J, with 13 bases between. The CDR3 coding sequence is TGTGCCAGCAGTCCTCGGGACGGCTATGAGCAGTTCTTC. It yields the protein CASSPRDGYEQFF.